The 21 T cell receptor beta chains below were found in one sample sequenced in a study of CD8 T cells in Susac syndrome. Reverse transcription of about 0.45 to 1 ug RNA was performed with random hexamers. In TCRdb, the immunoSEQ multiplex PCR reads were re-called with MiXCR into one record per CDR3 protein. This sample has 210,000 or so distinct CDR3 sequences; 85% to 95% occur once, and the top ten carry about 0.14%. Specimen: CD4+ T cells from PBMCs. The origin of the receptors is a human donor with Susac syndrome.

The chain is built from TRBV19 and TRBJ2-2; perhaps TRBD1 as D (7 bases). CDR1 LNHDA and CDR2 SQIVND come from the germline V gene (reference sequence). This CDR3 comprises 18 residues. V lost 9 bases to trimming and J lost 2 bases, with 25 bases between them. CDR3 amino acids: CASRGIAGGDINTGELFF. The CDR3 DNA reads TGTGCCAGCAGGGGGATTGCCGGGGGCGACATCAACACCGGGGAGCTGTTTTTT. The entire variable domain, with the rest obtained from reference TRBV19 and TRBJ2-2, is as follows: DGGITQSPKYLFRKEGQNVTLSCEQNLNHDAMYWYRQDPGQGLRLIYYSQIVNDFQKGDIAEGYSVSREKKESFPLTVTSAQKNPTAFYLCASRGIAGGDINTGELFFGEGSRLTVL.

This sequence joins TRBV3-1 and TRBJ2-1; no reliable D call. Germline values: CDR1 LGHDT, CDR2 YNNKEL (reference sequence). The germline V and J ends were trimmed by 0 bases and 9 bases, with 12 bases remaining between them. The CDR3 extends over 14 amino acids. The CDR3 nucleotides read TGTGCCAGCAGCCAAGACCGTTTTTCGGGTGAGCAGTTCTTC. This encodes CASSQDRFSGEQFF.

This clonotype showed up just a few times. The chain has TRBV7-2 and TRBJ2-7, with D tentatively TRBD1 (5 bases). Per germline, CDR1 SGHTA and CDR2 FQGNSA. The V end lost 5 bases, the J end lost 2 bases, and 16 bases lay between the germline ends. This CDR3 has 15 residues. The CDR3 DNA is TGTGCCAGCAGCCTACGACTGGACACCGCCTACGAGCAGTACTTC. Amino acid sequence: CASSLRLDTAYEQYF.

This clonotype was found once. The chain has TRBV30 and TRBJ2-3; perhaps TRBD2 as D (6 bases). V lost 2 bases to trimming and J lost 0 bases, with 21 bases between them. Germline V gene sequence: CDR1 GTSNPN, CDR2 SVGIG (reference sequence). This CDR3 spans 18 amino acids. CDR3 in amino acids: CAWSRRVGPLPSTDTQYF. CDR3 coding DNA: TGTGCCTGGAGTCGGAGGGTAGGCCCCCTCCCCAGCACAGATACGCAGTATTTT.

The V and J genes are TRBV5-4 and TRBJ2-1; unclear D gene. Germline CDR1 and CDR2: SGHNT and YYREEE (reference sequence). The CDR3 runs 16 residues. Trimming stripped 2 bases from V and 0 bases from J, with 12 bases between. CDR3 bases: TGTGCCAGCAGCTTTGCCAGGAGAAGCTCCTACAATGAGCAGTTCTTC. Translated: CASSFARRSSYNEQFF.

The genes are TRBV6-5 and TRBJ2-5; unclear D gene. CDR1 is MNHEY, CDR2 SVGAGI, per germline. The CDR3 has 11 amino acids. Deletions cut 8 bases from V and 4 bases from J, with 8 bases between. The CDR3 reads CASGRRETQYF. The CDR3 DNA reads TGTGCCAGCGGTCGACGAGAGACCCAGTACTTC.

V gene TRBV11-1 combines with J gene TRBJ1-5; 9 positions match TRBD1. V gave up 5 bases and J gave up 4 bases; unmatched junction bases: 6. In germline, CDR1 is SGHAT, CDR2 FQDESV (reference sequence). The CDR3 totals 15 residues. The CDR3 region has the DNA TGTGCCAGCAGCATGACAGGGGGACCAAATCAGCCCCAGCATTTT. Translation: CASSMTGGPNQPQHF.

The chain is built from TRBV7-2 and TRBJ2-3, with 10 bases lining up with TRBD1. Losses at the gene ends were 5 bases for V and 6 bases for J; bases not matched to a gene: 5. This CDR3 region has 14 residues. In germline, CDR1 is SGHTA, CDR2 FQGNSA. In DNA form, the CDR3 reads TGTGCCAGCAGCCCCTCGACAGGGGGCGATACGCAGTATTTT. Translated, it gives CASSPSTGGDTQYF.

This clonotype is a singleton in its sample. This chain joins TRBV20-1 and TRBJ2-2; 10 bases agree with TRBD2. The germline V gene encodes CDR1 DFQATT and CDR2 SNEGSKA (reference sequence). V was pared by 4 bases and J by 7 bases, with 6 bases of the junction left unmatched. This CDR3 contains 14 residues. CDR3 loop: CSAMSGGAVGELFF. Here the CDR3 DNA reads TGCAGTGCTATGAGCGGGGGGGCGGTCGGGGAGCTGTTTTTT.

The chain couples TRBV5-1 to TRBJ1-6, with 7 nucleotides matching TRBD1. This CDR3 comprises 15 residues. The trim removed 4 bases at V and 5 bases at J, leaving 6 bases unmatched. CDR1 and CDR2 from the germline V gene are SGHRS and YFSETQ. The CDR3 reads CASSTWDSDNSPLHF. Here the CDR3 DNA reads TGCGCCAGCAGCACCTGGGACAGTGATAATTCACCCCTCCACTTT.

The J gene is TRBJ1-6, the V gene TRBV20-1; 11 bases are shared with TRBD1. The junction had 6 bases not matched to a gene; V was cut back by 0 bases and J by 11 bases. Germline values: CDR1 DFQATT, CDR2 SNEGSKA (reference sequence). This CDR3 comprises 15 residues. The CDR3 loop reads CSARDPGTGGAPLHF. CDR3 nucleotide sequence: TGCAGTGCTAGAGATCCCGGGACAGGGGGTGCACCCCTCCACTTT.

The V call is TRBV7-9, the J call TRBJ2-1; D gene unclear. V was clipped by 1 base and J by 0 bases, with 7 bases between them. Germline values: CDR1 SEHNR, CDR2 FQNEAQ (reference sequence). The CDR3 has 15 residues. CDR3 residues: CASSLGLPSYNEQFF. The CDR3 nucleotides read TGTGCCAGCAGCTTAGGTCTACCCTCCTACAATGAGCAGTTCTTC.

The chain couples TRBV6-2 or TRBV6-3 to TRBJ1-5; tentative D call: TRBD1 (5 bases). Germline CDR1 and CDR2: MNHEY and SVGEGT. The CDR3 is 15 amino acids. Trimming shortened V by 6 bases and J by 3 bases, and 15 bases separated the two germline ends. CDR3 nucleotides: TGTGCCAGCAGGCCCTCTGGGGCGTCCAATCAGCCCCAGCATTTT. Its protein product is CASRPSGASNQPQHF.

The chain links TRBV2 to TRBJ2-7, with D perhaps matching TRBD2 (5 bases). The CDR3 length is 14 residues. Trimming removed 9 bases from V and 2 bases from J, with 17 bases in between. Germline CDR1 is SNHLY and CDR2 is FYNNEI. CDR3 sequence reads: CARSSETGTYEQYF. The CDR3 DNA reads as TGTGCCAGGTCCTCCGAAACGGGGACCTACGAGCAGTACTTC.

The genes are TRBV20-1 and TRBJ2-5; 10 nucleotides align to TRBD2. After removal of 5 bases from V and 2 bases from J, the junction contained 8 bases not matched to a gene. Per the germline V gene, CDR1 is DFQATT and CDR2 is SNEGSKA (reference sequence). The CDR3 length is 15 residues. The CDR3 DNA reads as TGCAGTGCTGCCCTGCTAGCGGGGGCACAAGAGACCCAGTACTTC. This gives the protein CSAALLAGAQETQYF.

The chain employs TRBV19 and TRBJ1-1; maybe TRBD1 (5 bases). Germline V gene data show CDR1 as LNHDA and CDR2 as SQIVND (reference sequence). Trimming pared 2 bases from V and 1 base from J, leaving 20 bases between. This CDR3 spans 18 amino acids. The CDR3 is CASSISPLGGRENTEAFF. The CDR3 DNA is TGTGCCAGTAGTATAAGTCCCCTCGGGGGACGGGAGAACACTGAAGCTTTCTTT.

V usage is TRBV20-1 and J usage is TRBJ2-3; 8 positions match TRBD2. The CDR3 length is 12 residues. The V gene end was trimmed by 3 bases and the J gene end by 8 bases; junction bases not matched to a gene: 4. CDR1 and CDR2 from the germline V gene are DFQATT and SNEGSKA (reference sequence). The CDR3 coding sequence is TGCAGTGCTAGCGGGGGGGCCACTACGCAGTATTTT. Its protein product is CSASGGATTQYF.

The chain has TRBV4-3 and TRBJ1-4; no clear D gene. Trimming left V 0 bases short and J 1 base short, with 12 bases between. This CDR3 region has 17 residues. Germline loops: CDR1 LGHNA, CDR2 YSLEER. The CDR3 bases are TGCGCCAGCAGCCAAGAAGCAAGGGTTGGAACTAATGAAAAACTGTTTTTT. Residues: CASSQEARVGTNEKLFF.

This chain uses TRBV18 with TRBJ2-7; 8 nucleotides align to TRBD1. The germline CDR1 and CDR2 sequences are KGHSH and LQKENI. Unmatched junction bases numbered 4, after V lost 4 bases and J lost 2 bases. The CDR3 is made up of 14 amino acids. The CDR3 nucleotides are TGTGCCAGCTCACAGGACAGGGCCACCTACGAGCAGTACTTC. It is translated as CASSQDRATYEQYF.

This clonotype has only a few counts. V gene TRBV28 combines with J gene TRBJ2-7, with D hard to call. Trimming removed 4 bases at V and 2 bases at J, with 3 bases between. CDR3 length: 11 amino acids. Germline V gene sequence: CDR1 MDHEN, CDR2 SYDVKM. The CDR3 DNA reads TGTGCCAGCAGTTCCCCCTACGAGCAGTACTTC. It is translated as CASSSPYEQYF.

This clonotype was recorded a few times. The CDR3 DNA reads as TGTGCCAGCAGTTACTCTGGGCGTAACTATGGCTACACCTTC. It is translated as CASSYSGRNYGYTF. The J gene is TRBJ1-2, the V gene TRBV6-6, with no clear D. The CDR3 is 14 amino acids. V dropped 0 bases and J dropped 1 base, with 6 bases sitting between them. Germline CDR1 is MNHNY and CDR2 is SVGAGI (reference sequence).